This T cell receptor beta chain was found in a study of human T cells and chemical hapten exposure (dated by TCRdb to the early 2020s). With respect to the entire study: For sensitization, 2% DPC in acetone was applied to a roughly 2 cm by roughly 2 cm area of upper inner arm skin. Patients additionally received weekly therapeutic DPC doses to the scalp throughout the roughly 25-week study period. Patch tests used Finn chambers with 0.01% DPC on the upper back, scored after 6 days by International Contact Dermatitis Research Group standards. Alopecia areata with under or over 50% scalp involvement, alopecia totalis and alopecia universalis were represented in the patient cohort, which was mostly female. Libraries were combined into a pool for sequencing, and differences in TCR yield between samples came mainly from small differences in library volumes within the pool. The study tracked peripheral blood TCR repertoire changes in vivo during primary and secondary sensitization to the hapten diphenylcyclopropenone (DPC) in alopecia patients. Blood was sampled from patients pre-sensitization (week 0) and at 2, 6 and about 24 weeks after DPC sensitization. For TCR sequencing, blood came from over 25 alopecia patients at anywhere from one to four time points (pre-sensitization, 2, 6 and 24 weeks). The paper as a whole reports these results and caveats: Significantly more large CDR3 similarity clusters were formed by expanded TCRs than by pre-sensitization or healthy control sets, consistent with antigen-driven responses. The number of TCRs above 1 in 1000 frequency did not change with DPC sensitization; there was no evidence of global repertoire structure alterations. Because every patient had alopecia, a presumed autoimmune disease, the patients' immune response might differ from that of healthy individuals. After repeated subsampling, changes were observed in the strength of the expansion versus patch-test correlation and in the threshold at which the correlation became significant. Patch test score correlated positively with the number of PT1 expanded TCRs, reaching significance at thresholds 8, 16 and 32 but not at 4.

The library was built by means of RACE. The listed sequencing device is NextSeq 500. Library preparation attached unique molecular identifiers to individual cDNA molecules for quantitative, reproducible TCR counting. Each blood RNA sample was used to sequence both TCR alpha and TCR beta chains. As for the authors' bioinformatics: Samples had a median of roughly 91,000 TCRs, with a range from roughly 20,000 to 690,600. V, J and CDR3 annotation of the TCR reads was performed with the Decombinator software suite. For PS versus PT1 abundance plots, all samples were subsampled to the same number of TCRs (28,000). TCRs were defined as expanded if absent before sensitization and observed at least eight times at the 2-week time point. The raw public data were reprocessed by TCRdb itself: fastp quality trimming at Q25, MiXCR clonotype calling, in-frame beta chains only. Entries that share a CDR3 protein sequence are merged under the most common genes and DNA. What appears here as the V and J calls and clone size reflects TCRdb's work, not the paper's. In this sample the table shows about 340,000 distinct CDR3 sequences, around 7% of which occur a single time. The ten largest clones capture less than 10% of the sample.

The sample's time point label, decoded: patch test 1, 2 weeks after DPC sensitization. Reading the label with the study, this specimen's treatment or condition is: therapeutic diphenylcyclopropenone sensitization with weekly scalp DPC. At each patch-test visit, blood was drawn before the patch test was applied. Eligible patients were aged 18 to 70, diagnosed with alopecia, deemed suitable for DPC therapy, and excluded if pregnant. Total RNA was extracted from unfractionated whole blood that had been collected in Tempus Blood RNA tubes. Worth noting for this clonotype: There is no known antigen for this receptor. No clone much larger than this one lies a single base away; base qualities are absent.

The germline V gene sets CDR1 to MNHEY and CDR2 to SVGEGT. The V and J ends are trimmed by 2 bases and 6 bases, leaving 13 bases between them. Reading from cysteine to phenylalanine, the CDR3 counts 14 amino acids. Only the CDR3 DNA stays, 42 bases, in frame from base 1. This clonotype originated in a woman aged 18-29 years with alopecia areata. Some clones in this sample may be carry-over from other donors' samples. Sequencing used whole blood, obtained in connection with sensitization to the hapten diphenylcyclopropenone (DPC). The chain links TRBV6-2 or TRBV6-3 with TRBJ1-1, with the D gene not confidently named. The CDR3 reads CASSYRVSIAEAFF. At the DNA level, the sequence is TGTGCCAGCAGTTACCGGGTTTCAATAGCTGAAGCTTTCTTT.